One and the same sample provided the 19 T cell receptor beta chains below, sequenced in a study of T cell clones after liver transplantation. Profiled with immunoSEQ multiplex PCR; TCRdb holds only in-frame clones, not every one. The sample yields approximately 6,000 clones, more than 65% seen once. The sample consisted of CD8+ T cells from blood, taken before liver transplant. The receptors derive from a human donor who received a liver transplant.

This chain connects TRBV7-9 to TRBJ2-7; 7 nucleotides align to TRBD1. J was trimmed by 2 bases and V by 5 bases; bases with no gene match: 6. This CDR3 is built from 14 residues. Germline CDR1 reads SEHNR; CDR2 reads FQNEAQ (reference sequence). The CDR3 region has the DNA TGTGCCAGCAGCCCCCTGGGACAGCCCTACGAGCAGTACTTC. This codes for CASSPLGQPYEQYF.

J is TRBJ2-3 and V is TRBV6-4, with 9 bases fitting TRBD1. CDR3 length: 15 amino acids. Germline trimming cut 3 bases from V and 3 bases from J; bases unmatched to any gene: 4. CDR1 MRHNA and CDR2 SNTAGT come from the germline V gene. The CDR3 is CASSEVTGGTDTQYF. The CDR3 DNA sequence: TGTGCCAGCAGTGAGGTGACAGGGGGGACAGATACGCAGTATTTT.

The chain employs TRBV7-9 and TRBJ2-5, with D perhaps TRBD2 (6 bases). This CDR3 is built from 15 residues. Germline V gene lookup returns CDR1 SEHNR and CDR2 FQNEAQ (reference sequence). With 3 bases removed from V and 5 bases from J, the gap between germline ends came to 16 bases. Here the CDR3 reads CASSFPGEMMETQYF. The CDR3 region has the DNA TGTGCCAGCAGCTTTCCGGGGGAGATGATGGAGACCCAGTACTTC.

The chain combines TRBV6-6 with TRBJ2-7, with 8 bases aligning to TRBD1. CDR1 is MNHNY and CDR2 is SVGAGI in the germline V gene (reference sequence). Losses at the gene ends were 5 bases for V and 6 bases for J; bases not matched to a gene: 9. The CDR3 totals 14 residues. The CDR3 here is CASSPRTGISEQYF. The CDR3 region has the DNA TGTGCCAGCAGTCCCCGGACAGGGATTAGCGAGCAGTACTTC.

This clone was counted a few times. This chain uses TRBV4-3 with TRBJ1-5, with 7 bases matching TRBD1. CDR3 length: 16 residues. V was clipped by 1 base and J by 3 bases; unmatched bases: 6. Germline CDR1 is LGHNA and CDR2 is YSLEER. The CDR3 sequence is CASSQGIRGYNQPQHF. CDR3 sequence (DNA): TGCGCCAGCAGCCAAGGAATCAGGGGGTACAATCAGCCCCAGCATTTT.

The chain links TRBV2 to TRBJ2-1; 8 nucleotides match TRBD2. This CDR3 has 13 amino acids. Germline CDR1 SNHLY, CDR2 FYNNEI. V lost 8 bases and J lost 5; bases outside the gene matches: 5. For the CDR3, the DNA is TGTGCCAGCGGAGCGGGAGAGCACAATGAGCAGTTCTTC. It is translated as CASGAGEHNEQFF.

V and J are TRBV4-1 and TRBJ2-1; D ambiguous. Germline CDR1 and CDR2: MGHRA and YSYEKL. The CDR3 spans 15 residues. Trimming removed 0 bases from V and 3 bases from J, with 9 bases in between. The CDR3: CASSQEVRSYNEQFF. CDR3 bases: TGCGCCAGCAGCCAAGAGGTCAGGAGCTACAATGAGCAGTTCTTC.

The chain links TRBV6-5 to TRBJ2-7; 8 bases match TRBD2. The V segment lost 9 bases and the J segment 7 bases; nucleotides outside the gene matches: 14. Looked up from germline, CDR1 is MNHEY and CDR2 is SVGAGI. CDR3 size: 14 residues. The CDR3 reads CARTTAGALLEQYF. CDR3 DNA sequence: TGTGCCAGGACCACAGCGGGAGCTCTACTGGAGCAGTACTTC.

The V call is TRBV14, the J call TRBJ2-2; D gene uncertain. V lost 1 base and J lost 0, with 9 bases in between. CDR3 size: 16 residues. Germline loops: CDR1 SGHDN, CDR2 FVKESK. The CDR3 reads CASSQGAIANTGELFF. CDR3 coding DNA: TGTGCCAGCAGCCAAGGGGCTATCGCGAACACCGGGGAGCTGTTTTTT.

This chain links TRBV19 with TRBJ2-7; tentatively, D is TRBD1 or TRBD2 (5 bases each). Deletions cut 4 bases from V and 2 bases from J, with 9 bases between. Germline CDR1 reads LNHDA; CDR2 reads SQIVND (reference sequence). There are 13 residues in the CDR3. The CDR3 spells CASSRDGTYEQYF. The CDR3 region has the DNA TGTGCCAGTAGTAGGGACGGGACCTACGAGCAGTACTTC. Filled out from reference TRBV19 and TRBJ2-7, the complete variable domain reads DGGITQSPKYLFRKEGQNVTLSCEQNLNHDAMYWYRQDPGQGLRLIYYSQIVNDFQKGDIAEGYSVSREKKESFPLTVTSAQKNPTAFYLCASSRDGTYEQYFGPGTRLTVT.

This chain joins TRBV5-1 and TRBJ2-7; TRBD2 is a possible D gene (6 bases). Germline CDR1 reads SGHRS; CDR2 reads YFSETQ. This CDR3 is built from 16 residues. V lost 4 bases to trimming and J lost 3 bases, with 20 bases between them. CDR3 sequence (DNA): TGCGCCAGCAGCCTTAGGTTGGAGGGAAACCGCTACGAGCAGTACTTC. Encoded protein: CASSLRLEGNRYEQYF.

The rearrangement links TRBV13 to TRBJ1-1; TRBD1 is a possible D gene (5 bases). The CDR3 is 12 amino acids. Germline CDR1 is PRHDT and CDR2 is FYEKMQ (reference sequence). V was shortened by 4 bases and J by 8 bases, with 11 bases between the two germline ends. The CDR3 bases are TGTGCCAGCAGCTCAGGGCGGGAAGAAGCTTTCTTT. This gives the protein CASSSGREEAFF.

The chain couples TRBV10-3 to TRBJ2-7; 7 bases map to TRBD1. Germline V gives CDR1 ENHRY, CDR2 SYGVKD. V gave up 6 bases and J gave up 2 bases; unmatched junction bases: 7. This CDR3 has 14 residues. The CDR3 loop reads CAIRAGTATYEQYF. DNA for the CDR3: TGTGCCATCAGAGCCGGGACAGCTACCTACGAGCAGTACTTC.

The genes are TRBV7-9 and TRBJ1-2; 9 nucleotides align to TRBD1. The J segment lost 0 bases and the V segment lost 2 bases, leaving 4 bases of the junction unmatched. Germline CDR1 is SEHNR and CDR2 is FQNEAQ (reference sequence). This CDR3 is built from 16 residues. The CDR3 loop is CASSLIGDRANYGYTF. The CDR3 DNA sequence: TGTGCCAGCAGCTTAATAGGGGACAGGGCTAACTATGGCTACACCTTC.

The CDR3 spells CASSQEARPNYGYTF. CDR3 nucleotides: TGCGCCAGCAGCCAAGAGGCTAGACCTAACTATGGCTACACCTTC. The chain joins TRBV4-1 to TRBJ1-2, with D unclear. The germline V gene encodes CDR1 MGHRA and CDR2 YSYEKL. Trimming removed 0 bases from V and 0 bases from J, with 8 bases in between. The CDR3 covers 15 residues.

The chain employs TRBV30 and TRBJ1-3; D not resolved. The ends were cut back, 3 bases at V and 5 bases at J, with 14 bases in the middle. This CDR3 is built from 14 residues. Germline lookup yields CDR1 GTSNPN and CDR2 SVGIG (reference sequence). The CDR3 protein is CAWSPDGFRNTIYF. The DNA for the CDR3 is TGTGCCTGGAGCCCGGACGGGTTCCGAAACACCATATATTTT.

V gene TRBV19 combines with J gene TRBJ2-1; D remains ambiguous. Trimming shortened V by 7 bases and J by 0 bases, and 13 bases separated the two germline ends. This CDR3 comprises 15 residues. Per the germline V gene, CDR1 is LNHDA and CDR2 is SQIVND (reference sequence). The CDR3 loop reads CASTVTSSSYNEQFF. As DNA, the CDR3 is TGTGCCAGTACAGTCACCTCGAGCTCCTACAATGAGCAGTTCTTC.

In DNA form, the CDR3 reads TGTGCCAGCAGCCAAGATGGGGACAGGGGGCGTCTTAACTATGGCTACACCTTC. Residues: CASSQDGDRGRLNYGYTF. The V call is TRBV4-2, the J call TRBJ1-2; 12 bases are a match to TRBD1. In germline, CDR1 is LGHNA, CDR2 YNFKEQ. V was clipped by 0 bases and J by 1 base; unmatched bases: 6. This CDR3 spans 18 amino acids.

This CDR3 reads CASSWGADTQYF. CDR3 sequence (DNA): TGCGCCAGCAGCTGGGGGGCAGATACGCAGTATTTT. The rearrangement uses TRBV5-1 and TRBJ2-3, with a possible D match to TRBD2 (6 bases). V gave up 3 bases and J gave up 4 bases, with 6 bases separating them. The CDR3 sequence is 12 residues long. The germline CDR1 and CDR2 sequences are SGHRS and YFSETQ.